Following are 27 T cell receptor beta chains from one sample sequenced in a study of blood T cell repertoires in COVID-19. TCRdb's table, derived via immunoSEQ multiplex PCR, lists solely in-frame clones and lacks some. The sample shows around 140,000 clones, 84% of them seen only once. Sequencing was performed on peripheral blood. These TCRs come from a human donor in a cohort sampled during active COVID-19.

The chain carries TRBV2 and TRBJ2-3; D unclear. Germline V gene sequence: CDR1 SNHLY, CDR2 FYNNEI. V was pared by 3 bases and J by 2 bases, with 9 bases between. This CDR3 contains 14 residues. CDR3 sequence: CASSDGQPTDTQYF. The CDR3 DNA reads as TGTGCCAGCAGTGATGGGCAGCCCACAGATACGCAGTATTTT.

The rearrangement joins TRBV19 to TRBJ2-5; D unresolved. Germline CDR1 and CDR2: LNHDA and SQIVND (reference sequence). With 1 base removed from V and 2 bases from J, the gap between germline ends came to 5 bases. The CDR3 has 13 amino acids. The CDR3 DNA reads TGTGCCAGTAGTATAGCCCGGCAAGAGACCCAGTACTTC. Translated: CASSIARQETQYF.

This CDR3 reads CASSDRSRDEQYF. For the CDR3, the DNA is TGTGCCAGTAGTGACCGATCTCGGGACGAGCAGTACTTC. V is TRBV19 and J is TRBJ2-7; D remains unclear. The CDR3 sequence is 13 residues long. The germline V gene has CDR1 LNHDA and CDR2 SQIVND (reference sequence). Trimming took off 5 bases at V and 5 bases at J, with 13 bases between the two ends.

This clone was detected only once. The J gene is TRBJ1-4, the V gene TRBV2; 9 bases are a match to TRBD1. CDR1 SNHLY and CDR2 FYNNEI come from the germline V gene. This CDR3 is built from 14 residues. Losses at the gene ends were 7 bases for V and 10 bases for J; bases not matched to a gene: 10. DNA of the CDR3: TGTGCCAGCAATGCCCTTGTGACAGGGGGAAAACTGTTTTTT. Translation: CASNALVTGGKLFF.

This clone was counted a single time. The chain employs TRBV7-9 and TRBJ1-2; 7 bases fit TRBD1. After removal of 1 base from V and 8 bases from J, the junction contained 4 bases not matched to a gene. Germline CDR1 and CDR2: SEHNR and FQNEAQ (reference sequence). This CDR3 is built from 13 residues. The CDR3 DNA is TGTGCCAGCAGCTTAGGACAGGGACAAGGCTACACCTTC. This codes for CASSLGQGQGYTF.

The rearrangement uses TRBV2 and TRBJ2-7; TRBD2 aligns across 9 bases. The CDR3 spans 15 residues. V was clipped by 1 base and J by 4 bases; unmatched bases: 5. Germline CDR1 is SNHLY and CDR2 is FYNNEI. The CDR3, as DNA: TGTGCCAGCAGTGAAGGCGGGAGGGCGGGTTACGAGCAGTACGTC. This sequence encodes CASSEGGRAGYEQYV.

This chain links TRBV5-6 with TRBJ2-7; 7 positions match TRBD1. V lost 4 bases to trimming and J lost 3 bases; unmatched junction nucleotides: 13. Germline V lookup: CDR1 SGHDT, CDR2 YYEEEE. This CDR3 is 16 amino acids long. Here the CDR3 DNA reads TGTGCCAGCAGCCCTGACGACCGGGCAGGGGGCTACGAGCAGTACTTC. This gives the protein CASSPDDRAGGYEQYF.

This chain links TRBV5-1 with TRBJ1-2; TRBD1 agrees at 8 bases. Germline V gene sequence: CDR1 SGHRS, CDR2 YFSETQ. This CDR3 has 16 residues. The V gene end was trimmed by 3 bases and the J gene end by 7 bases; junction bases not matched to a gene: 14. CDR3 sequence: CASSSWTGSIIGGYTF. Written as DNA, the CDR3 is TGCGCCAGCAGCTCATGGACAGGGTCGATAATTGGTGGCTACACCTTC.

The chain carries TRBV19 and TRBJ1-5; no clear D gene. Trimming pared 6 bases from V and 2 bases from J, leaving 14 bases between. CDR3 length: 15 amino acids. Germline values: CDR1 LNHDA, CDR2 SQIVND (reference sequence). CDR3 sequence reads: CASSFLGDGNQPQHF. The CDR3 DNA follows: TGTGCCAGTAGCTTTTTAGGAGACGGCAATCAGCCCCAGCATTTT.

The chain uses TRBV5-6 and TRBJ2-1; TRBD2 matches at 8 bases. Germline trimming cut 4 bases from V and 0 bases from J; bases unmatched to any gene: 9. The CDR3 loop spans 17 amino acids. The germline CDR1 and CDR2 sequences are SGHDT and YYEEEE. CDR3 region: CASSDASGRNSYNEQFF. CDR3 DNA: TGTGCCAGCAGCGATGCTAGCGGGCGGAACTCCTACAATGAGCAGTTCTTC.

The V and J genes are TRBV29-1 and TRBJ2-5; 8 bases line up with TRBD1. J lost 5 bases, V lost 7 bases, and 9 bases had no gene match. In germline, CDR1 is SQVTM, CDR2 ANQGSEA. The CDR3 totals 13 residues. The CDR3 DNA reads TGCAGCGGCGGACAGGGTGGTAGGGAGACCCAGTACTTC. This sequence encodes CSGGQGGRETQYF.

The rearrangement uses TRBV7-9 and TRBJ2-3; 7 bases line up with TRBD1. The CDR3 is made up of 14 amino acids. Trimming removed 5 bases from V and 5 bases from J; junction bases left unmatched: 7. In germline, CDR1 is SEHNR, CDR2 FQNEAQ (reference sequence). In DNA form, the CDR3 reads TGTGCCAGCAGCACACGACAGGGCGGAGATACGCAGTATTTT. Its translation is CASSTRQGGDTQYF.

V and J are TRBV4-2 and TRBJ2-5, with 10 nucleotides matching TRBD2. CDR1 is LGHNA, CDR2 YNFKEQ, per germline. The CDR3 runs to 16 residues. Trimming cost V 5 bases and J 5 bases; bases outside gene matches: 11. The CDR3 reads CASSESQREGRETQYF. The CDR3, as DNA: TGTGCCAGCAGCGAATCCCAGCGGGAGGGCCGGGAGACCCAGTACTTC.

The chain couples TRBV6-5 to TRBJ2-7; 8 bases match TRBD1. Germline lookup yields CDR1 MNHEY and CDR2 SVGAGI. Losses at the gene ends were 10 bases for V and 0 bases for J; bases not matched to a gene: 11. The CDR3 extends over 15 amino acids. The CDR3 DNA sequence: TGTGCCACCCTACTAGGACAGGGACTCTCCTACGAGCAGTACTTC. Protein product: CATLLGQGLSYEQYF.

The chain joins TRBV3-1 (or the pseudogene TRBV3-2) to TRBJ2-5, with a weak D call TRBD2 (6 bases). V lost 8 bases and J lost 2, with 12 bases in between. This CDR3 has 13 residues. Looked up from germline, CDR1 is LGHDT and CDR2 is YNNKEL (reference sequence). CDR3 in DNA: TGTGCCAGCCGATTACTAGCACAAGAGACCCAGTACTTC. It specifies CASRLLAQETQYF.

This chain connects TRBV5-1 to TRBJ2-2, with D maybe TRBD2 (7 bases). Between the trimmed V and J ends, which lost 0 bases and 6 bases, there was a span of 12 bases. The CDR3 length is 15 residues. Germline V gives CDR1 SGHRS, CDR2 YFSETQ. The CDR3 spells CASSLAGGRAGELFF. CDR3 nucleotides: TGCGCCAGCAGCTTGGCGGGGGGCCGGGCCGGGGAGCTGTTTTTT.

The gene calls are TRBV18 and TRBJ2-5; D uncertain. CDR1 and CDR2 (germline): KGHSH, LQKENI. Trimming stripped 3 bases from V and 1 base from J, with 6 bases between. The CDR3 has 13 residues. DNA of the CDR3: TGTGCCAGCTCACCTATCAGCCAAGAGACCCAGTACTTC. This sequence encodes CASSPISQETQYF.

This clone was seen a single time. Relative to the germline gene, one junction end is altered; a read error may explain this. The chain uses TRBV7-7 and TRBJ1-3; D ambiguous. CDR3 length: 15 residues. CDR1 is SSHAT and CDR2 is FNYEAQ in the germline V gene (reference sequence). The CDR3 here is CASSLDVGDGNTIYF. The CDR3, as DNA: TGTGCTAGCAGCTTAGATGTCGGTGATGGAAACACCATATATTTT.

The rearrangement joins TRBV5-1 to TRBJ1-2; D remains ambiguous. Per the germline V gene, CDR1 is SGHRS and CDR2 is YFSETQ. This CDR3 has 14 amino acids. V lost 0 bases, J lost 4 bases, and 10 bases lay in between. CDR3 amino acids: CASSLGGEGYGYTF. CDR3 coding DNA: TGCGCCAGCAGCTTGGGCGGGGAGGGCTATGGCTACACCTTC.

The rearrangement links TRBV4-1 to TRBJ2-3; D may be TRBD2 (6 bases). Looked up from germline, CDR1 is MGHRA and CDR2 is YSYEKL. V was pared by 0 bases and J by 6 bases, with 19 bases between. The CDR3 totals 17 residues. CDR3 coding DNA: TGCGCCAGCAGCCAAGAGCCGGGGCGGGACTCCGGGGATACGCAGTATTTT. The encoded protein is CASSQEPGRDSGDTQYF.

V gene TRBV5-4 combines with J gene TRBJ1-6, with 9 bases matching TRBD1. CDR3 length: 15 amino acids. Germline lookup yields CDR1 SGHNT and CDR2 YYREEE (reference sequence). The ends lost 4 bases at V and 5 bases at J; junction bases unmatched: 4. The CDR3 DNA follows: TGTGCCAGCAGCCTCGGGACAGGGAATAATTCACCCCTCCACTTT. Translation: CASSLGTGNNSPLHF.

The chain carries TRBV7-8 and TRBJ1-2; no definite D call. This CDR3 region has 16 residues. Trimming removed 1 base from V and 3 bases from J, with 15 bases in between. Germline V gives CDR1 SGHVS, CDR2 FQNEAQ. CDR3 residues: CASSLGVRQFDYGYTF. CDR3 nucleotide sequence: TGTGCCAGCAGCTTAGGAGTGCGGCAGTTTGACTATGGCTACACCTTC. Using reference TRBV7-8 and TRBJ1-2 for the parts outside the CDR3, the full variable domain is GAGVSQSPRYKVAKRGQDVALRCDPISGHVSLFWYQQALGQGPEFLTYFQNEAQLDKSGLPSDRFFAERPEGSVSTLKIQRTQQEDSAVYLCASSLGVRQFDYGYTFGSGTRLTVV.

The J gene is TRBJ2-5, the V gene TRBV7-8; D is possibly TRBD2 (6 bases). V was pared by 7 bases and J by 4 bases, with 19 bases between. Germline V gives CDR1 SGHVS, CDR2 FQNEAQ. CDR3 size: 15 residues. The CDR3 DNA reads TGTGCCAGCATCCCTAGTGGAGGGGAAGGAGAGACCCAGTACTTC. Encoded protein: CASIPSGGEGETQYF.

This clone was counted between two and nine times. This chain links TRBV11-2 with TRBJ2-2, with 8 bases matching TRBD2. Unmatched junction bases numbered 11, after V lost 4 bases and J lost 4 bases. CDR3 length equals 17 residues. Germline lookup yields CDR1 SGHAT and CDR2 FQNNGV. The CDR3: CASSSGLREGGTGELFF. As DNA, the CDR3 is TGTGCCAGCAGCTCGGGACTACGGGAGGGCGGCACCGGGGAGCTGTTTTTT.

The rearrangement links TRBV30 to TRBJ1-4; TRBD1 matches at 11 bases. The CDR3 totals 15 residues. Germline V gene lookup returns CDR1 GTSNPN and CDR2 SVGIG (reference sequence). V dropped 3 bases and J dropped 7; count of bases not matched to a gene: 7. The CDR3 DNA follows: TGTGCCTGGAGCCTTCCGGGACAGGGGGGTGAAAAACTGTTTTTT. Protein: CAWSLPGQGGEKLFF.

The V call is TRBV7-2, the J call TRBJ1-3; D unclear. Trimming shortened V by 5 bases and J by 4 bases, and 12 bases separated the two germline ends. This CDR3 comprises 14 residues. The germline V gene encodes CDR1 SGHTA and CDR2 FQGNSA. The CDR3 here is CASSLPGVGNTIYF. The CDR3 region has the DNA TGTGCCAGCAGCCTGCCGGGTGTGGGAAACACCATATATTTT.

Remarks on this clone: Other nucleotide sequences in the sample specify the same CDR3. The chain couples TRBV18 to TRBJ2-1, with TRBD2 as a possible D gene (6 bases). The CDR3 is 14 residues long. V dropped 3 bases and J dropped 1 base, with 7 bases sitting between them. Germline V CDR1 and CDR2: KGHSH, LQKENI. CDR3 protein: CASSPGGSYNEQFF. In DNA form, the CDR3 reads TGTGCCAGCTCACCGGGGGGTTCCTACAATGAGCAGTTCTTC.